What follows describes a single TCR beta chain. What it recognizes is unknown. In the library, each TCR cDNA molecule bore its own unique molecular identifier. One entry per CDR3 protein, called by TCRdb with MiXCR from the 5' RACE reads. Among 100,000 or so distinct CDR3 sequences, roughly 4.5% were seen once, and the ten largest hold over 20%. The source of the sample is a study of spatial heterogeneity in lung cancer. The wider study: Combinations of a unique TCR and a UMI were tallied in raw reads, and on average each appeared more than ten times.

Time point in this sample: sample taken at primary tumor resection. The donors were fewer than 80 patients with non-small cell lung cancer that was early-stage and untreated. Overall study results and limits: Higher tumor mutation counts went along with higher counts of expanded intratumoral alpha and beta TCRs.

The TCR sequence derives from a male donor with early-stage non-small cell lung cancer. Sequencing used lung tumor tissue, obtained at surgery.

The chain's CDR3 is CSAGTGASWDSPLHF. CDR3 in DNA: TGCAGTGCTGGGACAGGGGCGTCATGGGATTCACCCCTCCACTTT. The rearrangement uses TRBV20-1 and TRBJ1-6, with 10 bases fitting TRBD1. With 5 bases clipped from V and 8 bases from J, the junction kept 9 bases outside the gene matches. The germline V gene has CDR1 DFQATT and CDR2 SNEGSKA (reference sequence). The CDR3 covers 15 residues.